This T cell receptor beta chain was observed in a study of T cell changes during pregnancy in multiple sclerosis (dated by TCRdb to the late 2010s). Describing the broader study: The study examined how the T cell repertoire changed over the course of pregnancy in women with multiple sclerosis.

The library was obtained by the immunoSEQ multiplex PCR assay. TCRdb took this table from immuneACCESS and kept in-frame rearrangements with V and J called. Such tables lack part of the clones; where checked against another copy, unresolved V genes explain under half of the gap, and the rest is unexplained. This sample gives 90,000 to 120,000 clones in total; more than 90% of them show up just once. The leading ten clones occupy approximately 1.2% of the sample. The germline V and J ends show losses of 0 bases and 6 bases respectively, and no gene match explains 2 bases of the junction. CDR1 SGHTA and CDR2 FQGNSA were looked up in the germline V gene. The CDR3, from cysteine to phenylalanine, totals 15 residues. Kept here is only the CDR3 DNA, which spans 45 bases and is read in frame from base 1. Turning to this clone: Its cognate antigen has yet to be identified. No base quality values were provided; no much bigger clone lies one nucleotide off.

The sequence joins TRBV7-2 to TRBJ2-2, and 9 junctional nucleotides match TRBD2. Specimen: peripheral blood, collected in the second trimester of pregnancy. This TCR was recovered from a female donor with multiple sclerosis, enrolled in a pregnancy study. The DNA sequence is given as TGTGCCAGCAGCTTAGCAGGGACTAGCCCCGGGGAGCTGTTTTTT. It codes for CASSLAGTSPGELFF.